The 14 T cell receptor beta chains below all came from one sample that was sequenced in a study of T-cell memory formation after mild COVID-19. A single record per CDR3 protein comes from TCRdb applying MiXCR to the 5' RACE reads. The sample shows a few hundred thousand distinct CDR3 sequences, over 20% of them seen only once. Specimen: PBMCs or a T cell subset sorted from them (not recorded which). These receptors were collected from an adult woman who had mild COVID-19 (a few samples of this study predate the infection). Cell type and time point are not known.

The chain carries TRBV20-1 and TRBJ1-1; 12 bases are a match to TRBD1. The CDR3 covers 15 residues. With V trimmed by 4 bases and J by 3 bases, 6 bases remained unmatched. From germline, CDR1 is DFQATT and CDR2 SNEGSKA (reference sequence). The CDR3 loop is CSAKGTGGADTEAFF. The CDR3 DNA sequence: TGCAGTGCTAAGGGGACAGGGGGCGCGGACACTGAAGCTTTCTTT.

This clonotype turned up a few times. This chain connects TRBV25-1 to TRBJ1-1; D gene uncertain. The germline CDR1 and CDR2 sequences are MGHDK and SYGVNS. Trimming took off 1 base at V and 11 bases at J, with 8 bases between the two ends. CDR3 length: 11 residues. CDR3 region: CASSELGYAFF. The CDR3 bases are TGTGCCAGCAGTGAATTGGGCTATGCTTTCTTT.

This clonotype was seen a few times. The chain carries TRBV3-1 and TRBJ2-2; a possible D gene is TRBD2 (6 bases). CDR3 length equals 13 residues. The V gene's germline CDR1 is LGHDT and CDR2 YNNKEL (reference sequence). The V end was cut by 1 base, the J end by 7 bases, with 7 bases between. This chain's CDR3 is CASSQGGNGELFF. CDR3 nucleotide sequence: TGTGCCAGCAGCCAAGGCGGGAACGGGGAGCTGTTTTTT.

This clonotype has just a few counts. This chain joins TRBV20-1 and TRBJ1-2, with D possibly TRBD1 on 6 matching bases. Germline V gives CDR1 DFQATT, CDR2 SNEGSKA (reference sequence). The CDR3 sequence is 14 residues long. Trimming removed 5 bases at V and 4 bases at J, with 17 bases between. CDR3 region: CSAASGGARYGYTF. The CDR3 DNA reads TGCAGTGCTGCGTCCGGGGGGGCACGCTATGGCTACACCTTC.

This clonotype has ten or more counts. This chain joins TRBV30 and TRBJ2-7, with TRBD1 matching 8 bases. This CDR3 has 14 amino acids. CDR1 and CDR2 from the germline V gene are GTSNPN and SVGIG (reference sequence). The ends lost 5 bases at V and 1 base at J; junction bases unmatched: 7. CDR3 protein: CAWATGVGSYEQYF. The CDR3 nucleotides are TGTGCCTGGGCGACAGGGGTCGGTTCCTACGAGCAGTACTTC.

V is TRBV9 and J is TRBJ2-5; 8 positions agree with TRBD2. The CDR3 has 15 residues. Per the germline V gene, CDR1 is SGDLS and CDR2 is YYNGEE. J was trimmed by 1 base and V by 1 base; bases with no gene match: 3. CDR3 sequence reads: CASSVSLAGQETQYF. CDR3 DNA sequence: TGTGCCAGCAGCGTAAGCCTAGCGGGCCAAGAGACCCAGTACTTC.

This clonotype came up a few times. The chain has TRBV6-6 and TRBJ2-1, with 10 bases matching TRBD2. This CDR3 is 20 amino acids long. Germline V gene lookup returns CDR1 MNHNY and CDR2 SVGAGI (reference sequence). J lost 2 bases, V lost 5 bases, and 18 bases had no gene match. The CDR3 region has the DNA TGTGCCAGCAGTACTCAACAGGGACCTAGCGGGAGTGGGGCCTACAATGAGCAGTTCTTC. Protein sequence: CASSTQQGPSGSGAYNEQFF.

The chain is built from TRBV27 and TRBJ2-1, with TRBD2 identical over 10 bases. There are 15 residues in the CDR3. The germline V gene encodes CDR1 MNHEY and CDR2 SMNVEV (reference sequence). Germline trimming cut 4 bases from V and 6 bases from J; bases unmatched to any gene: 6. CDR3 region: CASSYAQRGGNEQFF. The CDR3 DNA reads as TGTGCCAGCAGTTACGCGCAGCGGGGGGGCAATGAGCAGTTCTTC.

J is TRBJ2-3 and V is TRBV19; D not certain. V was cut by 10 bases and J by 6 bases, with 8 bases left in between. The CDR3 has 10 amino acids. Germline CDR1 and CDR2: LNHDA and SQIVND (reference sequence). DNA for the CDR3: TGTGCCACTTCAGCCGATACGCAGTATTTT. The encoded protein is CATSADTQYF.

This clonotype was counted ten times or more. The chain joins TRBV4-1 to TRBJ2-7; D might be TRBD1 (6 bases). The CDR3 covers 15 residues. Between the trimmed V and J ends, which lost 0 bases and 2 bases, there was a span of 11 bases. Germline CDR1 is MGHRA and CDR2 is YSYEKL. For the CDR3, the DNA is TGCGCCAGCAGCCAAGAAAGACAGGTAACCTACGAGCAGTACTTC. It translates to CASSQERQVTYEQYF.

This clonotype has more than one count but fewer than ten. This sequence joins TRBV2 and TRBJ2-6; D might be TRBD2 (5 bases). V gave up 6 bases and J gave up 0 bases, with 6 bases separating them. Germline CDR1 and CDR2: SNHLY and FYNNEI. The CDR3 loop spans 14 amino acids. CDR3 residues: CASRGLSGANVLTF. For the CDR3, the DNA is TGTGCCAGCAGAGGACTCTCTGGGGCCAACGTCCTGACTTTC.

This clonotype was seen a few times. V usage is TRBV5-1 and J usage is TRBJ1-4; 10 positions agree with TRBD1. V lost 3 bases and J lost 8; bases outside the gene matches: 4. The CDR3 extends over 14 amino acids. Germline V CDR1 and CDR2: SGHRS, YFSETQ. CDR3 protein: CASSSGTGDEKLFF. The CDR3, as DNA: TGCGCCAGCAGCTCCGGGACAGGGGACGAAAAACTGTTTTTT.

V usage is TRBV6-2 or TRBV6-3 and J usage is TRBJ1-5; D remains unclear. Germline V CDR1 and CDR2: MNHEY, SVGEGT. Trimming took off 6 bases at V and 0 bases at J, with 9 bases between the two ends. The CDR3 is made up of 14 amino acids. CDR3 DNA sequence: TGTGCCAGCAGGGACGGATATAGCAATCAGCCCCAGCATTTT. This encodes CASRDGYSNQPQHF.

V and J are TRBV3-1 and TRBJ2-3; no reliable D call. In germline, CDR1 is LGHDT, CDR2 YNNKEL (reference sequence). Between the trimmed V and J ends, which lost 4 bases and 11 bases, there was a span of 16 bases. The CDR3 is made up of 13 amino acids. The CDR3 DNA follows: TGTGCCAGCAGCCCCCAGCTAGGTCGTGGGCAGTATTTT. Translation: CASSPQLGRGQYF.